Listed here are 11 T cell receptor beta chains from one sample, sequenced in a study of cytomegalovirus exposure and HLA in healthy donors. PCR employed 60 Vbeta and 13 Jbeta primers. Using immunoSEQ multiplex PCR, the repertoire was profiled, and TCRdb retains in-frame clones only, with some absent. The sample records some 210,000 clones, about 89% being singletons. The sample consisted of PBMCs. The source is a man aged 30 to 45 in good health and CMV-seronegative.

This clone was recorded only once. The CDR3 coding sequence is TGCGCCAGCAGCTCGACAGCGGGCTCCTACAATGAGCAGTTCTTC. Amino acid sequence: CASSSTAGSYNEQFF. The J gene is TRBJ2-1, the V gene TRBV5-1, with D possibly matching TRBD2 (6 bases). This CDR3 is 15 amino acids long. Germline V gene data show CDR1 as SGHRS and CDR2 as YFSETQ. Trimming shortened V by 3 bases and J by 0 bases, and 10 bases separated the two germline ends.

The CDR3, as DNA: TGTGCCAGCAGTCCATGGACTAGCGGGAGCTACGAGCAGTACTTC. The encoded protein is CASSPWTSGSYEQYF. The chain has TRBV27 and TRBJ2-5; TRBD2 agrees at 13 bases. The J call could be wrong; TRBJ2-7 is a better fit for the DNA end. Germline values: CDR1 MNHEY, CDR2 SMNVEV (reference sequence). This CDR3 spans 15 amino acids.

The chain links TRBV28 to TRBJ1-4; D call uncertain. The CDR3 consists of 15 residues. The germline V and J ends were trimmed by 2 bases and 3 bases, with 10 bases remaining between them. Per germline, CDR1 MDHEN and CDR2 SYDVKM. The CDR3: CASSLARRPNEKLFF. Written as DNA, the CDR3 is TGTGCCAGCAGTTTAGCTAGACGGCCTAATGAAAAACTGTTTTTT.

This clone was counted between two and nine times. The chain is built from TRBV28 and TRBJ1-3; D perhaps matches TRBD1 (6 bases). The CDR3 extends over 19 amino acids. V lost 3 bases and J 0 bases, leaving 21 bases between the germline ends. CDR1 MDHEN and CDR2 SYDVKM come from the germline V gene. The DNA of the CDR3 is TGTGCCAGCAGTTTGGGGGCTGGCGTAGGGACCTACTCTGGAAACACCATATATTTT. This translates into CASSLGAGVGTYSGNTIYF.

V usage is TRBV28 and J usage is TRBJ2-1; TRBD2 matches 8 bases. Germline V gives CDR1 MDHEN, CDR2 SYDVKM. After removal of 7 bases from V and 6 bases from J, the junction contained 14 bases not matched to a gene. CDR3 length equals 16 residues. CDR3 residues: CASNSPGTRGGNEQFF. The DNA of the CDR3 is TGTGCCAGCAACTCCCCCGGGACTAGGGGGGGCAATGAGCAGTTCTTC.

CDR3 in amino acids: CASSIGWGGSGTEAFF. The CDR3 DNA reads TGTGCCAGTAGTATAGGATGGGGGGGATCTGGGACTGAAGCTTTCTTT. The V and J genes are TRBV19 and TRBJ1-1; weak D call: TRBD1 (5 bases). The germline V gene has CDR1 LNHDA and CDR2 SQIVND (reference sequence). Trimming cost V 1 base and J 5 bases, with 17 bases left between them. CDR3 length equals 16 residues.

CDR3 residues: CASSARRVGYDTQYF. DNA for the CDR3: TGTGCCAGCAGTGCCAGGAGGGTGGGGTACGATACGCAGTATTTT. The chain joins TRBV2 to TRBJ2-3; D may be TRBD2 (6 bases). This CDR3 has 15 amino acids. Germline CDR1 reads SNHLY; CDR2 reads FYNNEI. Trimming cost V 4 bases and J 6 bases, with 17 bases left between them.

CDR3 sequence: CASSEFNRRTEAFF. The CDR3 DNA follows: TGTGCCAGCAGTGAATTTAACAGGCGGACTGAAGCTTTCTTT. The chain carries TRBV25-1 and TRBJ1-1; possible D gene TRBD1, 5 bases. With 1 base removed from V and 5 bases from J, the gap between germline ends came to 11 bases. The CDR3 runs to 14 residues. From germline, CDR1 is MGHDK and CDR2 SYGVNS.

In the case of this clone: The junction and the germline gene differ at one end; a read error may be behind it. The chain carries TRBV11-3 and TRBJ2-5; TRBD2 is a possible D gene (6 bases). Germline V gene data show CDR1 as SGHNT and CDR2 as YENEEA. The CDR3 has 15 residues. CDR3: CANSLEGGMSETQYF. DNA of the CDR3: TGTGCCAACAGCTTAGAGGGAGGCATGTCGGAGACCCAGTACTTC.

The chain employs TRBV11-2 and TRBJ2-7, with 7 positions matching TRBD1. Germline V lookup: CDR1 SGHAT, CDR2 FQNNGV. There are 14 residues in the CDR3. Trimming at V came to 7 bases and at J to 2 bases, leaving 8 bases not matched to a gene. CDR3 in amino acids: CASTQGGSAYEQYF. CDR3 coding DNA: TGTGCCAGCACCCAAGGGGGCTCCGCCTACGAGCAGTACTTC. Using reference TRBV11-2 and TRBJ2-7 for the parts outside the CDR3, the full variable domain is EAGVAQSPRYKIIEKRQSVAFWCNPISGHATLYWYQQILGQGPKLLIQFQNNGVVDDSQLPKDRFSAERLKGVDSTLKIQPAKLEDSAVYLCASTQGGSAYEQYFGPGTRLTVT.

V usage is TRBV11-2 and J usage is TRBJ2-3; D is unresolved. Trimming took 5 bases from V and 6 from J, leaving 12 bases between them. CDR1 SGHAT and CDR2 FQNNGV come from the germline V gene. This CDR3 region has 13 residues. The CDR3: CASSPTVRDTQYF. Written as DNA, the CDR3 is TGTGCCAGCAGCCCCACCGTACGGGATACGCAGTATTTT.